This entry lists 16 T cell receptor beta chains sequenced from one sample in a study of cytomegalovirus exposure and HLA in healthy donors. The primer mix had 60 Vbeta and 13 Jbeta primers. Produced via immunoSEQ multiplex PCR; TCRdb's table is partial and in-frame only. The sample gives about 160,000 clones, approximately 80% of which show up once; 1.3% is in the top ten. The sample consisted of PBMCs. The receptors shown here come from a man in his thirties or forties in good health and CMV-seronegative.

CDR3 protein: CASSARGAGELFF. Here the CDR3 DNA reads TGTGCCAGCAGCGCGCGAGGTGCCGGGGAGCTGTTTTTT. The chain employs TRBV9 and TRBJ2-2, with D unresolved. The germline CDR1 and CDR2 sequences are SGDLS and YYNGEE. The V end lost 3 bases, the J end lost 6 bases, and 9 bases lay between the germline ends. This CDR3 has 13 amino acids.

The gene calls are TRBV30 and TRBJ2-3; TRBD1 is a possible D gene (5 bases). Germline CDR1 is GTSNPN and CDR2 is SVGIG (reference sequence). The V end was cut by 1 base, the J end by 7 bases, with 9 bases between. This CDR3 is built from 12 residues. The CDR3 region is CAWSEGRYTQYF. The CDR3 DNA follows: TGTGCCTGGAGTGAGGGGCGGTATACGCAGTATTTT.

The CDR3 is CASSSSGPPNYGYTF. The CDR3 bases are TGTGCCAGCAGCTCTTCTGGGCCTCCTAACTATGGCTACACCTTC. The chain is built from TRBV5-4 and TRBJ1-2; no clear D gene. V lost 3 bases, J lost 0 bases, and 12 bases lay in between. CDR1 is SGHNT and CDR2 is YYREEE in the germline V gene (reference sequence). This CDR3 comprises 15 residues.

J is TRBJ2-7 and V is TRBV15; the match to TRBD1 covers 9 bases. J gave up 5 bases and V 0 bases, and 14 bases lay outside the gene matches. The CDR3 spans 18 residues. Germline V gene data show CDR1 as LNHNV and CDR2 as YYDKDF (reference sequence). The chain's CDR3 is CATSRDPPGGTGKNEQYF. In DNA, the CDR3 is TGTGCCACCAGCAGAGATCCCCCCGGCGGGACAGGGAAAAACGAGCAGTACTTC. The full variable domain, in which reference TRBV15 and TRBJ2-7 provide the parts outside the CDR3, is DAMVIQNPRYQVTQFGKPVTLSCSQTLNHNVMYWYQQKSSQAPKLLFHYYDKDFNNEADTPDNFQSRRPNTSFCFLDIRSPGLGDTAMYLCATSRDPPGGTGKNEQYFGPGTRLTVT.

This clone was seen a few times. V and J are TRBV6-4 and TRBJ1-4; D not certain. Germline lookup yields CDR1 MRHNA and CDR2 SNTAGT. The CDR3 contains 15 residues. V was cut by 5 bases and J by 8 bases, with 18 bases left in between. DNA for the CDR3: TGTGCCAGCAGTCCCGTGGGAACTGCGGGAGAAAAACTGTTTTTT. Its translation is CASSPVGTAGEKLFF.

The rearrangement uses TRBV7-2 and TRBJ2-3; 7 bases agree with TRBD2. The CDR3 is 12 residues long. Germline V lookup: CDR1 SGHTA, CDR2 FQGNSA. The V and J ends lost 11 bases and 2 bases, in that order; junction bases with no gene match: 4. CDR3: CAAGEFTDTQYF. The DNA of the CDR3 is TGTGCCGCGGGGGAATTCACAGATACGCAGTATTTT.

The gene calls are TRBV11-2 and TRBJ1-5; D perhaps matches TRBD1 (6 bases). Trimming removed 5 bases from V and 0 bases from J, with 20 bases in between. In germline, CDR1 is SGHAT, CDR2 FQNNGV. CDR3 length equals 18 residues. The CDR3 loop reads CASSPGTGQDYSNQPQHF. CDR3 bases: TGTGCCAGCAGCCCCGGGACGGGACAAGATTATAGCAATCAGCCCCAGCATTTT.

This clone has only a few counts. The rearrangement links TRBV6-5 to TRBJ1-6; weak D call: TRBD1 (6 bases). Trimming stripped 2 bases from V and 9 bases from J, with 14 bases between. The germline CDR1 and CDR2 sequences are MNHEY and SVGAGI. This CDR3 spans 15 amino acids. CDR3 coding DNA: TGTGCCAGCAGTTACAGGCAGGGGCAGGCTTCACCCCTCCACTTT. Its translation: CASSYRQGQASPLHF.

This clone was recorded once. The chain employs TRBV6-4 and TRBJ2-7, with a tentative D call TRBD1 (6 bases). Germline CDR1 and CDR2: MRHNA and SNTAGT. This CDR3 region has 13 residues. Trimming cost V 3 bases and J 10 bases, with 16 bases left between them. The CDR3 sequence is CASSESPGTPQYF. In DNA, the CDR3 is TGTGCCAGCAGTGAGTCCCCCGGGACACCTCAGTACTTC.

J is TRBJ1-5 and V is TRBV30; 9 positions match TRBD1. V trimming: 5 bases; J trimming: 5 bases; junction bases outside the gene matches: 4. Germline CDR1 and CDR2: GTSNPN and SVGIG (reference sequence). The CDR3 consists of 13 residues. In nucleotides, the CDR3 is TGTGCCTGGGGGGACAGGGCGCATCAGCCCCAGCATTTT. Its protein product is CAWGDRAHQPQHF.

The chain uses TRBV6-5 and TRBJ1-5; no definite D call. The V end lost 3 bases, the J end lost 4 bases, and 10 bases lay between the germline ends. CDR1 MNHEY and CDR2 SVGAGI come from the germline V gene. The CDR3 sequence is 14 residues long. The CDR3 is CASSYEPLNQPQHF. The CDR3 nucleotides read TGTGCCAGCAGTTATGAGCCGTTGAATCAGCCCCAGCATTTT.

The genes are TRBV30 and TRBJ1-2; possibly TRBD1 for D (6 bases). Trimming left V 4 bases short and J 5 bases short, with 14 bases between. Germline V gene data show CDR1 as GTSNPN and CDR2 as SVGIG (reference sequence). This CDR3 is 13 amino acids long. CDR3 nucleotide sequence: TGTGCCTGGAAAACAGGGTCGGGGTATGGCTACACCTTC. As protein: CAWKTGSGYGYTF.

This sequence joins TRBV10-1 and TRBJ2-7; perhaps TRBD1 as D (5 bases). Trimming took off 6 bases at V and 1 base at J, with 7 bases between the two ends. Germline loops: CDR1 WNHNN, CDR2 SYGVQD (reference sequence). The CDR3 is 12 residues long. This chain's CDR3 is CASRGESYEQYF. CDR3 nucleotide sequence: TGCGCCAGCAGAGGGGAATCCTACGAGCAGTACTTC.

The genes are TRBV4-1 and TRBJ1-1; tentatively, D is TRBD1 (6 bases). CDR3 length equals 15 residues. Trimming took off 2 bases at V and 5 bases at J, with 15 bases between the two ends. Per the germline V gene, CDR1 is MGHRA and CDR2 is YSYEKL. CDR3 loop: CASSQSSGEWTEAFF. In DNA form, the CDR3 reads TGCGCCAGCAGCCAATCTTCAGGGGAGTGGACTGAAGCTTTCTTT.

In DNA form, the CDR3 reads TGTGCCAGCAGTCAGAACTACAATGAGCAGTTCTTC. Its protein product is CASSQNYNEQFF. The V call is TRBV28, the J call TRBJ2-1; D gene unclear. This CDR3 contains 12 residues. Trimming took off 5 bases at V and 3 bases at J, with 5 bases between the two ends. CDR1 and CDR2 (germline): MDHEN, SYDVKM. Full variable domain (rest looked up from reference TRBV28 and TRBJ2-1): DVKVTQSSRYLVKRTGEKVFLECVQDMDHENMFWYRQDPGLGLRLIYFSYDVKMKEKGDIPEGYSVSREKKERFSLILESASTNQTSMYLCASSQNYNEQFFGPGTRLTVL.

The V gene is TRBV19, the J gene TRBJ1-3; perhaps TRBD1 as D (5 bases). Germline V CDR1 and CDR2: LNHDA, SQIVND (reference sequence). The CDR3 runs to 15 residues. The V and J ends lost 3 bases and 0 bases respectively, with 9 bases between them. The CDR3 DNA reads as TGTGCCAGTAGTATCGACAGAAGCTCTGGAAACACCATATATTTT. Protein product: CASSIDRSSGNTIYF.